A single sample gave rise to the 5 T cell receptor beta chains below, sequenced in a study of blood T cells in healthy people across ages. The second PCR ran about 6 to 12 cycles with a sample-barcoded 5' primer and J-beta primers. TCRdb called the 5' RACE reads again in MiXCR, with one record for every CDR3 protein. The sample lists 1.8 million or so distinct CDR3 sequences, approximately 39% occurring once. Sequenced sample: blood. These receptors all come from a human donor in good health.

Comments on this clonotype: A clone one base away is much larger, so this may be a read error. The J gene is TRBJ2-4, the V gene TRBV5-1; D is unresolved. The CDR3 is 15 amino acids. CDR1 SGHRS and CDR2 YFSETQ come from the germline V gene. CDR3 nucleotide sequence: TGCACCAGCAGCTTGAACGGATTAGCCAAAAACATTCAGTACTTC. Its translation: CTSSLNGLAKNIQYF.

In its sample, this clonotype was seen a few times. The CDR3 sequence: CASSLDRQGTDTQYF. CDR3 coding DNA: TGCGCCAGCAGCTTGGACCGGCAAGGTACAGATACGCAGTATTTT. The chain combines TRBV5-1 with TRBJ2-3; D gene uncertain. The V end lost 0 bases, the J end lost 3 bases, and 11 bases lay between the germline ends. The CDR3 length is 15 residues. Germline V gives CDR1 SGHRS, CDR2 YFSETQ.

Comment on this clonotype: An end of the junction does not agree with germline; a read error may underlie this. This sequence joins TRBV7-9 and TRBJ2-5; 9 nucleotides align to TRBD2. The CDR3 spans 15 residues. Germline V gene sequence: CDR1 SEHNR, CDR2 FQNEAQ (reference sequence). CDR3 amino acids: CASGLGLAFEETQYF. The CDR3 bases are TGTGCCAGCGGCTTAGGACTAGCGTTTGAAGAGACCCAGTACTTC.

The gene calls are TRBV12-3 or TRBV12-4 and TRBJ1-5, with unresolved D. The CDR3 spans 12 residues. V was cut by 2 bases and J by 9 bases, with 8 bases left in between. CDR3 in DNA: TGTGCCAGCAGTTTACAAGCGTCGCCCCAGCATTTT. Encoded protein: CASSLQASPQHF.

This sequence joins TRBV20-1 and TRBJ1-4; 7 bases agree with TRBD1. The germline CDR1 and CDR2 sequences are DFQATT and SNEGSKA (reference sequence). V shed 0 bases, J shed 8 bases, and the junction held 12 bases outside the gene matches. This CDR3 spans 16 amino acids. Here the CDR3 DNA reads TGCAGTGCTAGAGAGGCCCCACAGGGGCTATACGAAAAACTGTTTTTT. It translates to CSAREAPQGLYEKLFF.